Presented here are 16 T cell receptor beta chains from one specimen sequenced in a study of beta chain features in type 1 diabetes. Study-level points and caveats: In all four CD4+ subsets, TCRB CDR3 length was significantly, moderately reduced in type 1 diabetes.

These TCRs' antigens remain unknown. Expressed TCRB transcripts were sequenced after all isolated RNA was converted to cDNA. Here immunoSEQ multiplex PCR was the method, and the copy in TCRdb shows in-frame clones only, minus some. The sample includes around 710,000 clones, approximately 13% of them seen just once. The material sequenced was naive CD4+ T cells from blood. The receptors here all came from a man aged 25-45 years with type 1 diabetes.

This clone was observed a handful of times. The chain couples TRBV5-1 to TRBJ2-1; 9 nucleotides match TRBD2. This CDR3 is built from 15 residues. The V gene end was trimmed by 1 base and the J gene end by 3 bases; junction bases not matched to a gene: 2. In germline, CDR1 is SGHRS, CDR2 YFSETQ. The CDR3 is CASSLSSGNYNEQFF. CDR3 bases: TGCGCCAGCAGCTTGTCTAGCGGGAACTACAATGAGCAGTTCTTC. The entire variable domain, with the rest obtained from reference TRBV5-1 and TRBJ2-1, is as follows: KAGVTQTPRYLIKTRGQQVTLSCSPISGHRSVSWYQQTPGQGLQFLFEYFSETQRNKGNFPGRFSGRQFSNSRSEMNVSTLELGDSALYLCASSLSSGNYNEQFFGPGTRLTVL.

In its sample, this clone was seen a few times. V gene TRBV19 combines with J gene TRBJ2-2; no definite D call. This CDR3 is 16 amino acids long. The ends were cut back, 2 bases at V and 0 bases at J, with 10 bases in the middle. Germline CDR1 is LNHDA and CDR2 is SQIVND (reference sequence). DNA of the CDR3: TGTGCCAGTAGTATAAGGCAGGCCACGAACACCGGGGAGCTGTTTTTT. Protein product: CASSIRQATNTGELFF.

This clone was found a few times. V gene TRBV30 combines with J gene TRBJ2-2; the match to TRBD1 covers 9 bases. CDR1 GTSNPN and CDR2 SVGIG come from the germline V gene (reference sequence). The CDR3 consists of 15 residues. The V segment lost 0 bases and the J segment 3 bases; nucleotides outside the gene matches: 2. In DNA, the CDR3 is TGTGCCTGGAGTGTAGGGGACAGGGACACCGGGGAGCTGTTTTTT. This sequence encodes CAWSVGDRDTGELFF.

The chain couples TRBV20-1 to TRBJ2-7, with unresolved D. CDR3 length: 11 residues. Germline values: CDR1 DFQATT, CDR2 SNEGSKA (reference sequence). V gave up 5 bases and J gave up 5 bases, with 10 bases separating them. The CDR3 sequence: CSAADRDEQYF. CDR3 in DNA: TGCAGTGCTGCAGACCGGGACGAGCAGTACTTC.

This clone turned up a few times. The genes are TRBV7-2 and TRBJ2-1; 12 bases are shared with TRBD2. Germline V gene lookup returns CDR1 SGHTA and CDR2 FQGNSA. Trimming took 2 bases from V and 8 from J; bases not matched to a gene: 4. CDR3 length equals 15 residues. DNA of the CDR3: TGTGCCAGCAGCTTACTAGCGGGGGGGACGGATGAGCAGTTCTTC. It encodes CASSLLAGGTDEQFF.

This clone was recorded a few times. CDR3 sequence reads: CASSSYGTFEQYF. CDR3 DNA: TGTGCCAGCAGCTCATACGGGACATTTGAGCAGTACTTC. The chain carries TRBV5-6 and TRBJ2-7; tentatively, D is TRBD1 (6 bases). CDR1 is SGHDT and CDR2 is YYEEEE in the germline V gene. The V and J ends lost 3 bases and 7 bases respectively, with 14 bases between them. The length of the CDR3 is 13 residues.

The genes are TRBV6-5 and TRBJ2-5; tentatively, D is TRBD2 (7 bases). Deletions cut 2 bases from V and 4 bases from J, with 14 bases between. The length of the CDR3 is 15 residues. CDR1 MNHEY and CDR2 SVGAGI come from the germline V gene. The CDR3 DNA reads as TGTGCCAGCAGTTACGGGGGGGCTGGGAGAGAGACCCAGTACTTC. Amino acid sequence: CASSYGGAGRETQYF.

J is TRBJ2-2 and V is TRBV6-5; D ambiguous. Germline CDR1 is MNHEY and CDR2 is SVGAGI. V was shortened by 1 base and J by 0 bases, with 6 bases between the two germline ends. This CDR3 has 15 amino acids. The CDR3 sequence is CASSYFQPNTGELFF. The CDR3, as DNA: TGTGCCAGCAGTTACTTTCAGCCGAACACCGGGGAGCTGTTTTTT.

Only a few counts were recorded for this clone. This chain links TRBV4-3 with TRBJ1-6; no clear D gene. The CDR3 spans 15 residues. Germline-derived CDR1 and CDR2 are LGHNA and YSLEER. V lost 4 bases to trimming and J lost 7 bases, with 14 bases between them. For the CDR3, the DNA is TGCGCCAGCAGCCCCCGAGCAGGTCACAATTCACCCCTCCACTTT. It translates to CASSPRAGHNSPLHF.

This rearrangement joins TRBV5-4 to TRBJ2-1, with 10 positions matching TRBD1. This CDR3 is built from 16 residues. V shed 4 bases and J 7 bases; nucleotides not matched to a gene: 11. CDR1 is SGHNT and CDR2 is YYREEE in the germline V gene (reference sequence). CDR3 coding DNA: TGTGCCAGCAGCAGCGGAGGGACAGGGGCGCGGAATGAGCAGTTCTTC. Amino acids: CASSSGGTGARNEQFF.

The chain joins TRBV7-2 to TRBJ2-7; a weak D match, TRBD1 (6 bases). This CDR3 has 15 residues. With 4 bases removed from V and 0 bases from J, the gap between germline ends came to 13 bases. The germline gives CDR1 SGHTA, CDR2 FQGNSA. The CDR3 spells CASSSGQSYSYEQYF. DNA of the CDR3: TGTGCCAGCAGCTCCGGACAGTCCTACTCCTACGAGCAGTACTTC.

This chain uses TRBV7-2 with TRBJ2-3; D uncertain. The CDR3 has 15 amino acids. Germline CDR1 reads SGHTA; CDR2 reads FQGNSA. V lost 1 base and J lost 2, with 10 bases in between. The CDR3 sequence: CASSLGGRDTDTQYF. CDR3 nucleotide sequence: TGTGCCAGCAGCTTAGGGGGTCGAGACACAGATACGCAGTATTTT.

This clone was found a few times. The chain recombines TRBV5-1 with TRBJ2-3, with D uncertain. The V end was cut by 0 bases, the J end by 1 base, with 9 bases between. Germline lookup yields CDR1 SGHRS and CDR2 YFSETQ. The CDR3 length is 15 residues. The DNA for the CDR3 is TGCGCCAGCAGCTTGGCCGCCAGTCGCACAGATACGCAGTATTTT. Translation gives CASSLAASRTDTQYF.

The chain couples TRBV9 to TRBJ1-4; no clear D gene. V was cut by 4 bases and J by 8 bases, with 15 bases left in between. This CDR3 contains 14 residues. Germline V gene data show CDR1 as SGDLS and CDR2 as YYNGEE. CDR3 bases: TGTGCCAGCAGCCCTCAGCCTGACCGAGAAAAACTGTTTTTT. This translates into CASSPQPDREKLFF.

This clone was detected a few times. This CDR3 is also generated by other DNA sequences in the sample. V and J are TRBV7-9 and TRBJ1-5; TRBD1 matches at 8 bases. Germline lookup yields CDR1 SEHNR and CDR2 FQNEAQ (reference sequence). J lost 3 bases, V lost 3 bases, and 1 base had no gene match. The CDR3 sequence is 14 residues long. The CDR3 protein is CASSLDRANQPQHF. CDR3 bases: TGTGCCAGCAGCTTGGACAGGGCCAATCAGCCCCAGCATTTT.

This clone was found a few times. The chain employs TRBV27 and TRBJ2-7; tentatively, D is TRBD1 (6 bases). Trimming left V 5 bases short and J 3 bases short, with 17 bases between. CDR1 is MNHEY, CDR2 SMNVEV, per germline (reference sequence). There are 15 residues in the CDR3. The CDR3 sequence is CASSKQGTKGYEQYF. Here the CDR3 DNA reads TGTGCCAGCAGTAAACAGGGTACTAAAGGCTACGAGCAGTACTTC.